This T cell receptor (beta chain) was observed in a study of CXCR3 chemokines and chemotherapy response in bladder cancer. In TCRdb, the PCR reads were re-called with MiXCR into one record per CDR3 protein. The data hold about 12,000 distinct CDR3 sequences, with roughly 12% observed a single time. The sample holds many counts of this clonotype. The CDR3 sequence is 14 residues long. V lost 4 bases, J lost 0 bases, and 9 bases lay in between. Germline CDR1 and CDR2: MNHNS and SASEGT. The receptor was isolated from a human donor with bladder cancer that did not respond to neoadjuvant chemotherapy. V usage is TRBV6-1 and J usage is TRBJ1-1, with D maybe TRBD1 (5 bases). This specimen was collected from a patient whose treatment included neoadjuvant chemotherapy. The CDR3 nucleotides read TGTGCCAGCAGTGGACAGAATATGAACACTGAAGCTTTCTTT. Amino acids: CASSGQNMNTEAFF.